The 2 T cell receptor beta chains below come from one sample, sequenced in a study of CD8 T cells in Susac syndrome. RNA was extracted with the RNeasy kit, and a quantity of about 0.45 to 1 ug was reverse transcribed using random hexamers. TCRdb called the immunoSEQ multiplex PCR reads again in MiXCR, with one record for every CDR3 protein. The data contain 180,000 or so distinct CDR3 sequences, about 95% of them seen just once; the ten biggest clones take up 0.13% to 0.15%. The sequencing sample was made of CD4+ T cells from PBMCs. These receptor sequences come from a human donor in good health.

The chain employs TRBV20-1 and TRBJ2-5; 9 nucleotides agree with TRBD1. The CDR3 runs 14 residues. The V gene's germline CDR1 is DFQATT and CDR2 SNEGSKA (reference sequence). Germline trimming cut 2 bases from V and 3 bases from J; bases unmatched to any gene: 4. As DNA, the CDR3 is TGCAGTGCTAGATCCGGGACAGGGAAAGAGACCCAGTACTTC. Encoded protein: CSARSGTGKETQYF.

The V and J genes are TRBV20-1 and TRBJ2-7; D might be TRBD1 (5 bases). The CDR3 loop spans 13 amino acids. V lost 3 bases and J 3 bases, leaving 12 bases between the germline ends. Germline CDR1 reads DFQATT; CDR2 reads SNEGSKA (reference sequence). CDR3 loop: CSASRGRDYEQYF. The CDR3 nucleotides are TGCAGTGCTAGTAGGGGTAGGGACTACGAGCAGTACTTC.